The T cell receptor beta chain under discussion was sequenced for a study of cytomegalovirus exposure and HLA in healthy donors. Germline loops: CDR1 SQVTM, CDR2 ANQGSEA. The CDR3 has 11 amino acids. V lost 6 bases, J lost 10 bases, and 5 bases stayed unmatched. Profiled with immunoSEQ multiplex PCR; TCRdb holds only in-frame clones, not every one. The sample contains approximately 160,000 clones, approximately 87% of which appear only once. This TCR derives from a woman in her 30s in good health and CMV-seronegative. The chain has TRBV29-1 and TRBJ2-2; 7 positions agree with TRBD2. Sequenced material: PBMCs. CDR3 in amino acids: CSVERGAELFF. The CDR3 nucleotides read TGCAGCGTCGAGCGGGGAGCGGAGCTGTTTTTT.